The rows below give T cell receptor beta chains drawn from one sample of a study of cytomegalovirus exposure and HLA in healthy donors. Measured with immunoSEQ multiplex PCR; TCRdb has only the in-frame clones, and not every one. The sample has 270,000 or so clones, around nine tenths seen once. The material sequenced was PBMCs. The receptors were sampled from a girl aged 2 to 9 in good health and CMV-seronegative. The CDR3 runs from the conserved cysteine through the conserved F or W. D genes are given only for firm matches. A row's size may be missing; if present it is once, few, many or a size class.

>TRBV28|.|TRBJ1-5|.
TGTGCCGGGGTTTCGGGACACCAGAGCAATCAGCCCCAGCATTTT
CAGVSGHQSNQPQHF
>TRBV11-2|.|TRBJ2-7|.
TGTGCCAGCAGCTCGATAGGGACATGGGGGGGATACGAGCAGTACTTC
CASSSIGTWGGYEQYF
>TRBV13|.|TRBJ1-1|TRBD1
TGTGCCAGCAGCTTAGCCCTCACAGGGGACACTGAAGCTTTCTTT
CASSLALTGDTEAFF
>TRBV19|once|TRBJ2-2|.
TGTGCCAGTAGTCCCGCGACCCAGGCCGGGGAGCTGTTTTTT
CASSPATQAGELFF
>TRBV10-3|.|TRBJ2-7|.
TGTGCCATCAGCCCTAGCGAGTACGAGCAGTACTTC
CAISPSEYEQYF
>TRBV6-6|.|TRBJ1-5|.
TGTGCCAGCAGTCACATGGCGGGGGGGCAGCCCCAGCATTTT
CASSHMAGGQPQHF
>TRBV19|.|TRBJ2-7|TRBD1
TGTGCCAGTAGTACCGGACAGGGCTTCTCCTACGAGCAGTACTTC
CASSTGQGFSYEQYF
>TRBV6-5|.|TRBJ1-1|.
TGTGCCAGCAGTTATGGTCAGAAAGCTTTCTTT
CASSYGQKAFF
>TRBV5-1|.|TRBJ1-6|TRBD1
TGCGCCAGCAGCGCGGGGGACAGGAATTCACCCCTCCACTTT
CASSAGDRNSPLHF
>TRBV19|.|TRBJ1-5|TRBD1
TGTGCCAGTCTTCAGGGGGGCAGCAATCAGCCCCAGCATTTT
CASLQGGSNQPQHF